These 13 T cell receptor beta chains share one sample of origin, sequenced in a study of long-term antiretroviral therapy in people with HIV. Sequencing used immunoSEQ v3.0 at survey level. The method was immunoSEQ multiplex PCR; TCRdb's version includes in-frame clones alone and lacks a portion of them. Found here are fewer than 30,000 clones, roughly 83% of them singletons; the top ten hold about 5.7%. The sample in question was unsorted PBMCs, obtained 0.7 years before starting antiretroviral therapy. The receptors stem from a young man with HIV.

This clone was seen only once. The rearrangement uses TRBV6-5 and TRBJ1-3, with a weak D call TRBD1 (5 bases). This CDR3 has 15 amino acids. Germline CDR1 and CDR2: MNHEY and SVGAGI. V lost 5 bases and J lost 4, with 15 bases in between. CDR3: CASSPEGRGGNTIYF. The DNA for the CDR3 is TGTGCCAGCAGTCCCGAGGGGAGAGGGGGAAACACCATATATTTT.

The chain combines TRBV27 with TRBJ2-3; D gene unclear. The CDR3 runs 14 residues. Deletions cut 5 bases from V and 4 bases from J, with 13 bases between. Germline V gives CDR1 MNHEY, CDR2 SMNVEV (reference sequence). The CDR3: CASSPFDSPDTQYF. The CDR3 DNA is TGTGCCAGCAGTCCTTTCGATAGCCCAGATACGCAGTATTTT.

This chain links TRBV6-6 with TRBJ2-1, with D unclear. The CDR3 totals 13 residues. Germline V CDR1 and CDR2: MNHNY, SVGAGI (reference sequence). The V end lost 8 bases, the J end lost 1 base, and 9 bases lay between the germline ends. The CDR3 loop is CASSQESYNEQFF. The CDR3 nucleotides are TGTGCCAGCTCGCAAGAGTCCTACAATGAGCAGTTCTTC.

The chain combines TRBV5-1 with TRBJ1-1, with D maybe TRBD1 (6 bases). Germline V CDR1 and CDR2: SGHRS, YFSETQ. The CDR3 contains 15 residues. V was clipped by 0 bases and J by 0 bases, with 9 bases between them. CDR3 residues: CASSLVQGVNTEAFF. In nucleotides, the CDR3 is TGCGCCAGCAGCTTGGTACAGGGAGTGAACACTGAAGCTTTCTTT.

This clone has only one observation. The chain combines TRBV5-1 with TRBJ2-5, with D hard to call. From germline, CDR1 is SGHRS and CDR2 YFSETQ. CDR3 size: 12 residues. V was trimmed by 0 bases and J by 3 bases, leaving 3 bases between them. For the CDR3, the DNA is TGCGCCAGCAGCTTGGCGGAAGAGACCCAGTACTTC. Its protein product is CASSLAEETQYF.

The gene calls are TRBV29-1 and TRBJ1-1, with 7 positions matching TRBD1. Trimming cost V 4 bases and J 2 bases; bases outside gene matches: 4. Looked up from germline, CDR1 is SQVTM and CDR2 is ANQGSEA. The CDR3 has 13 amino acids. DNA for the CDR3: TGCAGCGTTGGGGGGACAGTTAACACTGAAGCTTTCTTT. Translated, it gives CSVGGTVNTEAFF.

The J gene is TRBJ1-6, the V gene TRBV5-1; TRBD1 might be the D (5 bases). CDR1 and CDR2 from the germline V gene are SGHRS and YFSETQ. The CDR3 runs to 16 residues. Trimming left V 2 bases short and J 3 bases short, with 12 bases between. The CDR3 bases are TGCGCCAGCAGCTTCGGGACGCTTGGCTATAATTCACCCCTCCACTTT. Its translation is CASSFGTLGYNSPLHF.

V is TRBV28 and J is TRBJ2-1, with D unclear. The CDR3 consists of 12 residues. Looked up from germline, CDR1 is MDHEN and CDR2 is SYDVKM. V lost 2 bases and J 4 bases, leaving 3 bases between the germline ends. CDR3 bases: TGTGCCAGCAGTTTAAGTTACAATGAGCAGTTCTTC. Translation: CASSLSYNEQFF.

The chain recombines TRBV5-4 with TRBJ1-1, with a weak D call TRBD1 (5 bases). The germline V and J ends were trimmed by 0 bases and 0 bases, with 18 bases remaining between them. The CDR3 spans 18 residues. Germline CDR1 reads SGHNT; CDR2 reads YYREEE (reference sequence). CDR3: CASSLGSAKLGVNTEAFF. In DNA, the CDR3 is TGTGCCAGCAGCTTGGGGTCCGCCAAACTAGGGGTGAACACTGAAGCTTTCTTT.

The chain joins TRBV6-1 to TRBJ1-1; D not resolved. The CDR3 sequence is 17 residues long. Trimming stripped 0 bases from V and 2 bases from J, with 16 bases between. Germline V CDR1 and CDR2: MNHNS, SASEGT. The CDR3 region is CASSEAPGGGLNTEAFF. CDR3 nucleotides: TGTGCCAGCAGTGAAGCCCCGGGAGGTGGTCTAAACACTGAAGCTTTCTTT.

By share, this clone ranks as medium-sized (0.01 to 0.1%). The rearrangement uses TRBV5-6 and TRBJ2-7, with D perhaps TRBD1 (6 bases). The CDR3 runs 13 residues. V lost 3 bases, J lost 1 base, and 8 bases lay in between. CDR1 is SGHDT and CDR2 is YYEEEE in the germline V gene. The DNA for the CDR3 is TGTGCCAGCAGCTCCCAGGGGTCCTACGAGCAGTACTTC. This sequence encodes CASSSQGSYEQYF.

The chain is built from TRBV27 and TRBJ2-6, with TRBD2 as a possible D gene (5 bases). Germline CDR1 is MNHEY and CDR2 is SMNVEV (reference sequence). Trimming removed 4 bases at V and 0 bases at J, with 10 bases between. The CDR3 totals 16 residues. CDR3 coding DNA: TGTGCCAGCAGTTCGACGGGGAGCTCTGGGGCCAACGTCCTGACTTTC. It specifies CASSSTGSSGANVLTF.

J is TRBJ2-5 and V is TRBV5-1; 8 bases agree with TRBD1. This CDR3 spans 14 amino acids. Germline values: CDR1 SGHRS, CDR2 YFSETQ. After removal of 0 bases from V and 4 bases from J, the junction contained 2 bases not matched to a gene. The CDR3 protein is CASSLVDRGETQYF. CDR3 nucleotides: TGCGCCAGCAGCTTGGTAGACAGGGGAGAGACCCAGTACTTC. Full variable domain (rest looked up from reference TRBV5-1 and TRBJ2-5): KAGVTQTPRYLIKTRGQQVTLSCSPISGHRSVSWYQQTPGQGLQFLFEYFSETQRNKGNFPGRFSGRQFSNSRSEMNVSTLELGDSALYLCASSLVDRGETQYFGPGTRLLVL.